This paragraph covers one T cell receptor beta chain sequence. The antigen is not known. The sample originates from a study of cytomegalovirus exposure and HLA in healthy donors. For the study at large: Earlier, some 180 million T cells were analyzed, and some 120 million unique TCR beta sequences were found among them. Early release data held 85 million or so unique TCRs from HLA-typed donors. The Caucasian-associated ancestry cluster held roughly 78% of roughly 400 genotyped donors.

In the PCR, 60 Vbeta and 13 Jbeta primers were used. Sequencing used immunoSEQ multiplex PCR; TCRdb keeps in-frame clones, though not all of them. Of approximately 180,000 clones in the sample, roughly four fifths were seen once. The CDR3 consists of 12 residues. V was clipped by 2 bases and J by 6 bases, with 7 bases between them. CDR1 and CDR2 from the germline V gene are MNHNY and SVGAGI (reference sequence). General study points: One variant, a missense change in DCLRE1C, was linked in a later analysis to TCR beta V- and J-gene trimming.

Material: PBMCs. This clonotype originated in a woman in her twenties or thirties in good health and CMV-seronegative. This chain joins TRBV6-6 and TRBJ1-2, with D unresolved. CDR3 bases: TGTGCCAGCAGTTACGGCAAGAATGGCTACACCTTC. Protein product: CASSYGKNGYTF.